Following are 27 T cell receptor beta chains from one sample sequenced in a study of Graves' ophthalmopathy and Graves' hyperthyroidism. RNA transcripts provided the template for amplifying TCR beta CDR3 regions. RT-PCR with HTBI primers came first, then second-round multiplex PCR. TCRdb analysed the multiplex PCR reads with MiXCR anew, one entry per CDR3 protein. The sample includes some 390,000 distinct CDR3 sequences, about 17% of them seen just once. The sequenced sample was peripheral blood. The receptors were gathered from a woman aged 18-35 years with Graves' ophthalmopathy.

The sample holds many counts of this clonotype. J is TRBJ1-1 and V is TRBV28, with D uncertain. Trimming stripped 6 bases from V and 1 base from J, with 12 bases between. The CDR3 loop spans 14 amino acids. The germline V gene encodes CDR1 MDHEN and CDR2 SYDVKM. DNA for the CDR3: TGTGCCAGCAGACTTACCACATGGAACACTGAAGCTTTCTTT. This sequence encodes CASRLTTWNTEAFF.

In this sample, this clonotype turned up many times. CDR3 bases: TGTGCCAGCAGCCCCCGGGCCTCCGGGGCCACTGAAGCTTTCTTT. Its protein product is CASSPRASGATEAFF. This rearrangement joins TRBV7-2 to TRBJ1-1, with D tentatively TRBD1 (5 bases). CDR1 and CDR2 from the germline V gene are SGHTA and FQGNSA. V was shortened by 5 bases and J by 4 bases, with 17 bases between the two germline ends. CDR3 length equals 15 residues.

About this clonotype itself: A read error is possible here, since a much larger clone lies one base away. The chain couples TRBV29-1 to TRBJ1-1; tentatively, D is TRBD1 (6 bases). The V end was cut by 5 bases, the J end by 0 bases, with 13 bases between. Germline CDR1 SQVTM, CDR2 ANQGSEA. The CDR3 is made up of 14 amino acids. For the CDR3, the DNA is TGCAGCGTTTTTCCCAGGACAGTGAACACTGAAGCTTTCTTT. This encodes CSVFPRTVNTEAFF.

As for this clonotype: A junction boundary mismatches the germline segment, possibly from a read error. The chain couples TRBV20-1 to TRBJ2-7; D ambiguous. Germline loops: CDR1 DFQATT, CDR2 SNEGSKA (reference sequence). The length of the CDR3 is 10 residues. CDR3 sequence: CSARIYERYF. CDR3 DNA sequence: TGCAGTGCCCGGATCTACGAGCGGTACTTC.

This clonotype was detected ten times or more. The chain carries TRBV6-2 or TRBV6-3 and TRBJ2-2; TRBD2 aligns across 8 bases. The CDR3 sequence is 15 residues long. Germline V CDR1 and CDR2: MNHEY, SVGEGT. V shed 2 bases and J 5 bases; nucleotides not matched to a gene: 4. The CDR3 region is CASSYGLAGTGELFF. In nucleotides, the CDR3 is TGTGCCAGCAGTTACGGGTTAGCGGGAACCGGGGAGCTGTTTTTT.

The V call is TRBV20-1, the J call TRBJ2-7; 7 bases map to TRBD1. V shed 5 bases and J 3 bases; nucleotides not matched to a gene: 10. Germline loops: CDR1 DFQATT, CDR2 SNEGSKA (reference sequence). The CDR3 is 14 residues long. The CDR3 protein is CSAGDSGTVYEQYF. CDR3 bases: TGCAGTGCTGGCGACTCCGGGACAGTCTACGAGCAGTACTTC.

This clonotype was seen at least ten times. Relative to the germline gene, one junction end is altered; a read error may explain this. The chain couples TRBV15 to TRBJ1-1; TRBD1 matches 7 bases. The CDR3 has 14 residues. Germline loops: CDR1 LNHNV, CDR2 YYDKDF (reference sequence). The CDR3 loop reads CATSGDRAVSEAFF. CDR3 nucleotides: TGTGCCACCAGCGGAGACAGGGCAGTTTCTGAAGCTTTCTTT.

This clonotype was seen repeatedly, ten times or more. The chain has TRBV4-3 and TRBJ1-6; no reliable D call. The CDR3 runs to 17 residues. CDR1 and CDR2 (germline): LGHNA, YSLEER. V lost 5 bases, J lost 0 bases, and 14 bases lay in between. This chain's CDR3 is CASSTRPGGSYNSPLHF. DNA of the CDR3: TGCGCCAGCAGCACCCGACCGGGAGGCTCCTATAATTCACCCCTCCACTTT.

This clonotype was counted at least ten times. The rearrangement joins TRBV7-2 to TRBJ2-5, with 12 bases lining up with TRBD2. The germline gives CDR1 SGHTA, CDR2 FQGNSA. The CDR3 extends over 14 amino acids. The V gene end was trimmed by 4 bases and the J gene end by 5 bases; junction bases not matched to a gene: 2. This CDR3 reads CASSSGTSGETQYF. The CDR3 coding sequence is TGTGCCAGCAGCTCCGGGACTAGCGGGGAGACCCAGTACTTC.

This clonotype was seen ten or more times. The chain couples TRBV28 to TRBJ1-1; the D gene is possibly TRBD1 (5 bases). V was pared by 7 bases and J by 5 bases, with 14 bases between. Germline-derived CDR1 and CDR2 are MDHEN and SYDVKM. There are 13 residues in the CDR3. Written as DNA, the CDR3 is TGTGCCAGCATGGAAGGGACTTGGACTGAAGCTTTCTTT. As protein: CASMEGTWTEAFF. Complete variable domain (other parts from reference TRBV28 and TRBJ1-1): DVKVTQSSRYLVKRTGEKVFLECVQDMDHENMFWYRQDPGLGLRLIYFSYDVKMKEKGDIPEGYSVSREKKERFSLILESASTNQTSMYLCASMEGTWTEAFFGQGTRLTVV.

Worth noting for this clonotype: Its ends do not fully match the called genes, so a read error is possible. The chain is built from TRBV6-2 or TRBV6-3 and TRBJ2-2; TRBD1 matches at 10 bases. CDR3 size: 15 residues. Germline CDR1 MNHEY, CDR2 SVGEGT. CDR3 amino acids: CAIRRQGANTGELVF. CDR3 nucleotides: TGTGCCATCCGGCGACAGGGGGCGAACACCGGGGAGCTGGTTTTT.

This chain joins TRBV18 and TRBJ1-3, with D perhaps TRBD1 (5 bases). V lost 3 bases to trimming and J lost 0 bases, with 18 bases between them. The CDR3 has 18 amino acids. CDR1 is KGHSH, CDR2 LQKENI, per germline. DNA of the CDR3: TGTGCCAGCTCACCGGGATCGCCAGGGTCAAGCTCTGGAAACACCATATATTTT. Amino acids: CASSPGSPGSSSGNTIYF.

CDR3 amino acids: CASSLTGTSGSYEQYF. The CDR3 DNA reads TGTGCCAGCAGTTTAACCGGGACTAGCGGATCCTACGAGCAGTACTTC. The rearrangement uses TRBV6-2 or TRBV6-3 and TRBJ2-7; 11 bases match TRBD2. In germline, CDR1 is MNHEY, CDR2 SVGEGT. The trim removed 4 bases at V and 1 base at J, leaving 6 bases unmatched. The CDR3 extends over 16 amino acids.

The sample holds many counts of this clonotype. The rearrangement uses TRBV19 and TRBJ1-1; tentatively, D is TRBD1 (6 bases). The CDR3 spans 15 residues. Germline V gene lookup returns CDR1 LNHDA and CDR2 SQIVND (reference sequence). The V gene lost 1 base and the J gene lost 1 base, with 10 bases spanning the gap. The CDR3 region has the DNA TGTGCCAGTAGTATAGCCAGGGGCGCGAACACTGAAGCTTTCTTT. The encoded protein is CASSIARGANTEAFF.

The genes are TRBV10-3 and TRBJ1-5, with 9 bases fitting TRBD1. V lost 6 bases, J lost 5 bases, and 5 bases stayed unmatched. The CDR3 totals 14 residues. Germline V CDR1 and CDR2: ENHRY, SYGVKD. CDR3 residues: CAIRGTGRDQPQHF. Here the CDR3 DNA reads TGTGCCATCAGAGGGACAGGGAGGGATCAGCCCCAGCATTTT.

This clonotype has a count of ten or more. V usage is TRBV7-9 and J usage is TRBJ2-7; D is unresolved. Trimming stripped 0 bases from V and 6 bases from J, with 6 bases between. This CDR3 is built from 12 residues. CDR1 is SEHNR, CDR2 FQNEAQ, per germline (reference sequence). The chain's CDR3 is CASSLAGFEQYF. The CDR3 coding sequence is TGTGCCAGCAGCTTAGCCGGGTTCGAGCAGTACTTC.

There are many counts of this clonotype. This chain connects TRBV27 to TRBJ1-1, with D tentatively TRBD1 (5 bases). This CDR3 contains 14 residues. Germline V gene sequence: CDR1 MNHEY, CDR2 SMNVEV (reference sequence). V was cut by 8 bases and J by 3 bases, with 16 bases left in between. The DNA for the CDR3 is TGTGCCAGCCACCCTCGGGGGAGGGACACTGAAGCTTTCTTT. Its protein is CASHPRGRDTEAFF.

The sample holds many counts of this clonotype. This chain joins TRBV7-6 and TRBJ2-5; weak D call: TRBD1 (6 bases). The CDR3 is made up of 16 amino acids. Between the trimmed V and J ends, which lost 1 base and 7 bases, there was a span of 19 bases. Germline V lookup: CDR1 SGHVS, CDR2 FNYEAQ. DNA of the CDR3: TGTGCCAGCAGCTTAGAATGGGGGCGCGAGGATGGGACCCAGTACTTC. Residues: CASSLEWGREDGTQYF.

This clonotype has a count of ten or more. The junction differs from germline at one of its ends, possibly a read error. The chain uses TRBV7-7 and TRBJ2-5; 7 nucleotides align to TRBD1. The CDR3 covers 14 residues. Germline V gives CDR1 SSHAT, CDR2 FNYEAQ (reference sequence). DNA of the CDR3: TGTGCTAGCAGCCTACAGGGGTGGGTGGAGACCCAGTACTTC. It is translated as CASSLQGWVETQYF. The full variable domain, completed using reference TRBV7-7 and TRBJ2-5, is GAGVSQSPRYKVTKRGQDVTLRCDPISSHATLYWYQQALGQGPEFLTYFNYEAQPDKSGLPSDRFSAERPEGSISTLTIQRTEQRDSAMYRCASSLQGWVETQYFGPGTRLLVL.

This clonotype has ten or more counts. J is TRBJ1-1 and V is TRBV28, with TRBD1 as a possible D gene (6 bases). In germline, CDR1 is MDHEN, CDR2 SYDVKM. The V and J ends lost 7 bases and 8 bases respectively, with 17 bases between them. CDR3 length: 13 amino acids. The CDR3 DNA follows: TGTGCCAGCATCGCCCAGTGGGGGACAGAAGCTTTCTTT. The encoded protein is CASIAQWGTEAFF.

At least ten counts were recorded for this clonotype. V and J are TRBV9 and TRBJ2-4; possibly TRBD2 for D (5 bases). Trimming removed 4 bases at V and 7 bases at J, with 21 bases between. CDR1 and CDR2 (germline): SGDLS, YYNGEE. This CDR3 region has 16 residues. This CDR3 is CASSPSSVGVMNIQYF. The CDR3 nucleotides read TGTGCCAGCAGCCCTTCATCGGTGGGAGTTATGAACATTCAGTACTTC.

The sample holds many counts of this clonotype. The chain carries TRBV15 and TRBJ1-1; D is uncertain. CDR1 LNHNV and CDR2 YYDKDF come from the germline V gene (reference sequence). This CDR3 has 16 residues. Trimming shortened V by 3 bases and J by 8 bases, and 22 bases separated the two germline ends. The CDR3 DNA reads TGTGCCACCAGCAGTTTTTCCAGGTCCAGCTACCTCGAAGCTTTCTTT. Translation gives CATSSFSRSSYLEAFF.

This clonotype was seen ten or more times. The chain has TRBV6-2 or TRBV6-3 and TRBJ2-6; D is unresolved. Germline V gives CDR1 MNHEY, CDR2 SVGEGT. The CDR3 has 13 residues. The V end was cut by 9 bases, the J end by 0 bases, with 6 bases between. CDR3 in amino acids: CASEDSGANVLTF. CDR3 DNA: TGTGCCAGTGAAGACTCTGGGGCCAACGTCCTGACTTTC.

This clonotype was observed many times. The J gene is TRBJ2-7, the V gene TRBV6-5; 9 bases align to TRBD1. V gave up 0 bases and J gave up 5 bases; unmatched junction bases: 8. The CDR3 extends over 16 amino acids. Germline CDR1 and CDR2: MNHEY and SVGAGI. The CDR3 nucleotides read TGTGCCAGCAGTTACTCTTGGGACAGGGACGGCAACGAGCAGTACTTC. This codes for CASSYSWDRDGNEQYF.

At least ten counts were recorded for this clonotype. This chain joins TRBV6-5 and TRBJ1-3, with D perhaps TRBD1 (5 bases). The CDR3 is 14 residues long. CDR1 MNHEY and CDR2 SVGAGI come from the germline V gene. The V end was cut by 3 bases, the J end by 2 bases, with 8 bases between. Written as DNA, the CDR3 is TGTGCCAGCAGTTATGGGGGAGCTGGAAACACCATATATTTT. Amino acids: CASSYGGAGNTIYF.

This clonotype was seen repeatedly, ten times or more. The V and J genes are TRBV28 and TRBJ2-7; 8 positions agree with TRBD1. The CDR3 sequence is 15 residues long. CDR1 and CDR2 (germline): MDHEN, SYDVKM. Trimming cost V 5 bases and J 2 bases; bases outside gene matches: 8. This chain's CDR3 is CASSPAGQATYEQYF. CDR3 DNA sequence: TGTGCCAGCAGTCCTGCGGGACAGGCAACCTACGAGCAGTACTTC.

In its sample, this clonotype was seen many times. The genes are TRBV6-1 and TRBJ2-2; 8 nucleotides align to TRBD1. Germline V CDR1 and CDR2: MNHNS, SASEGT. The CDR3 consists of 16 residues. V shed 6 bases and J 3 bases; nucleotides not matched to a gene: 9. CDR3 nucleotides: TGTGCCAGCAGAAACGGACAGGGCACTTACACCGGGGAGCTGTTTTTT. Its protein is CASRNGQGTYTGELFF.